These T cell receptor delta chains were read from a single sample in a study of Vδ1+ human thymocytes. TCRdb re-identified clones in the multiplex PCR reads via CATT. Among about 75,000 delta-chain clones listed, 30% to 40% were seen once. Material for sequencing was Vdelta1+ gamma-delta thymocytes from the thymus. These receptors were obtained from a boy in the first two years of life who had congenital heart surgery. CDR3s include the opening cysteine and the closing phenylalanine or tryptophan. Fields, in order: clone size, J gene, V gene, D gene, CDR3 protein, CDR3 DNA. The D gene is left open where the match is weak. Clone size is shown for a subset of rows, as once, few, many or a class of expanded clone.

few TRDJ1 TRDV1 TRDD3 CALGEKPFTGGCDKLIF TGTGCTCTTGGGGAAAAACCGTTTACTGGGGGATGCGATAAACTCATCTTT
- TRDJ1 TRDV1 TRDD3 CALGDFPVLGDRTDKLIF TGTGCTCTTGGGGACTTTCCGGTACTGGGGGATAGAACCGATAAACTCATCTTT
- TRDJ1 TRDV1 TRDD3 CALGAPQALPILYWGIRGDKLIF TGTGCTCTTGGGGCCCCCCAGGCCCTACCTATACTTTACTGGGGGATACGCGGCGATAAACTCATCTTT
- TRDJ1 TRDV1 TRDD3 CALGETNAAVPDLGDTGYTDKLIF TGTGCTCTTGGGGAAACTAACGCGGCCGTCCCGGATCTGGGGGATACGGGGTACACCGATAAACTCATCTTT
- TRDJ1 TRDV2 TRDD3 CACPPYWGIHYTDKLIF TGTGCCTGTCCGCCGTACTGGGGGATACACTACACCGATAAACTCATCTTT
- TRDJ1 TRDV2 TRDD3 CACVSWGIAYTDKLIF TGTGCCTGTGTTTCCTGGGGGATCGCGTACACCGATAAACTCATCTTT
few TRDJ1 TRDV1 TRDD3 CALGEQCRLRASTGVDTDKLIF TGTGCTCTTGGGGAACAATGCCGACTCCGAGCCTCTACTGGGGTTGACACCGATAAACTCATCTTT
few TRDJ1 TRDV1 TRDD3 CALGELVLVPQILGDTPYTDKLIF TGTGCTCTTGGGGAACTAGTGTTGGTTCCACAAATACTGGGGGATACCCCGTACACCGATAAACTCATCTTT
few TRDJ1 TRDV1 - CALGELGGRSPHGSQGGLIF TGTGCTCTTGGGGAACTAGGCGGCCGTTCCCCACACGGCTCCCAGGGGGGTCTCATCTTT
many TRDJ1 TRDV2 - CACDTFPIEGGSTDKLIF TGTGCCTGTGACACTTTTCCTATAGAAGGGGGATCCACCGATAAACTCATCTTT
- TRDJ1 TRDV1 TRDD3 CALGAAGQYWGIHTDKLIF TGTGCTCTTGGGGCGGCCGGCCAATACTGGGGGATCCACACCGATAAACTCATCTTT
- TRDJ1 TRDV1 TRDD2 CALGGPFLRATKLIF TGTGCTCTTGGGGGTCCATTCCTACGAGCCACTAAACTCATCTTT
few TRDJ1 TRDV1 - CALGERTQGRHFCKLIF TGTGCTCTTGGGGAACGCACGCAGGGCCGACATTTCTGTAAACTCATCTTT
- TRDJ2 TRDV2 TRDD3 CACDTLGVGMTAQLFF TGCGCCTGTGACACCCTGGGGGTCGGCATGACAGCACAACTCTTCTTT
- TRDJ1 TRDV1 - CALGTTTGGARDKLIF TGTGCTCTTGGGACCACGACCGGTGGAGCTAGGGATAAACTCATCTTT
once TRDJ1 TRDV1 TRDD3 CALGVLRGGISTDKLIF TGTGCTCTTGGGGTCTTACGGGGGGGGATCTCCACCGATAAACTCATCTTT